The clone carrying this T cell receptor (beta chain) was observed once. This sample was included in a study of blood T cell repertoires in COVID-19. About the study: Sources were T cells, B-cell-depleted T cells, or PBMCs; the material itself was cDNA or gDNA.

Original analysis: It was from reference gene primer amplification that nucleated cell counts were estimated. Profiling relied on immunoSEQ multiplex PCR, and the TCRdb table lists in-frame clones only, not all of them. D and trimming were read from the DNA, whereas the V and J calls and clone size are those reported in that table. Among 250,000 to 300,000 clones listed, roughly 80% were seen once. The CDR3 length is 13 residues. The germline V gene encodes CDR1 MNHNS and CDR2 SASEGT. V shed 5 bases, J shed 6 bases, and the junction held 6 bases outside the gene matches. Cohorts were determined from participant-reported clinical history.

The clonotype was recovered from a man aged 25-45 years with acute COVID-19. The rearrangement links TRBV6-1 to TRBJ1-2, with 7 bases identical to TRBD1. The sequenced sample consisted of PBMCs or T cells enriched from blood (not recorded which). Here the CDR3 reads CASSPRDRDGYTF. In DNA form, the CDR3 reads TGTGCCAGCAGTCCCCGGGACAGAGATGGCTACACCTTC.